A single sample is the source of the 5 T cell receptor beta chains below, sequenced in a study of tissue T cells after allogeneic stem cell transplantation. Repertoires were generated with immunoSEQ multiplex PCR, while TCRdb's copy carries only in-frame clones and drops some. This table holds tens of thousands of clones, 80% to 95% found once. The specimen was blood, collected before transplantation. All receptors derive from a woman aged 35 to 75 who later had graft-versus-host disease after an allogeneic stem cell transplant.

This chain joins TRBV19 and TRBJ2-3; no reliable D call. There are 10 residues in the CDR3. V was clipped by 8 bases and J by 5 bases, with 5 bases between them. The germline CDR1 and CDR2 sequences are LNHDA and SQIVND (reference sequence). The CDR3 spells CASSGDTQYF. CDR3 coding DNA: TGTGCCAGTTCCGGAGATACGCAGTATTTT.

V usage is TRBV7-2 and J usage is TRBJ2-5, with 7 bases lining up with TRBD1. This CDR3 has 14 amino acids. Trimming removed 2 bases from V and 4 bases from J; junction bases left unmatched: 4. Germline-derived CDR1 and CDR2 are SGHTA and FQGNSA. The CDR3 DNA follows: TGTGCCAGCAGCTTACAGGGGGTCCGAGAGACCCAGTACTTC. This sequence encodes CASSLQGVRETQYF.

CDR3 in DNA: TGTGCCAGCAGTCCCGCTGGGACTAGCGGGAGGGCCACCCATGAGCAGTTCTTC. This encodes CASSPAGTSGRATHEQFF. This chain joins TRBV28 and TRBJ2-1; 16 bases map to TRBD2. Germline V CDR1 and CDR2: MDHEN, SYDVKM. Trimming at V came to 5 bases and at J to 8 bases, leaving 12 bases not matched to a gene. The CDR3 spans 18 residues.

The V and J genes are TRBV11-2 and TRBJ2-6; no firm D call. Germline lookup yields CDR1 SGHAT and CDR2 FQNNGV. CDR3 length equals 15 residues. Trimming removed 5 bases at V and 2 bases at J, with 10 bases between. CDR3 protein: CASSDFRAGANVLTF. CDR3 bases: TGTGCCAGCAGCGATTTCCGGGCTGGGGCCAACGTCCTGACTTTC.

This chain connects TRBV6-2 or TRBV6-3 to TRBJ1-2; a possible D gene is TRBD1 (6 bases). Germline-derived CDR1 and CDR2 are MNHEY and SVGEGT. The CDR3 runs 15 residues. The V end was cut by 0 bases, the J end by 7 bases, with 15 bases between. The CDR3 protein is CASSYSGRGKVGYTF. The CDR3 DNA reads TGTGCCAGCAGTTACTCAGGCAGGGGTAAAGTTGGCTACACCTTC.